This is a list of T cell receptor beta chains from one sample in a study of STAT3 mutations in large granular lymphocyte leukemia. Measured with immunoSEQ multiplex PCR; TCRdb has only the in-frame clones, and not every one. The sample includes over 9,000 clones, approximately 92% of them seen just once. The sequenced sample was peripheral blood mononuclear cells. Every receptor here comes from a man aged 55 to 69 with T-cell large granular lymphocyte leukemia. Some clones in this sample may be carry-over from other donors' samples. Both conserved end residues are part of each CDR3. Each record gives: clone size, V gene, J gene, D gene, CDR3 DNA, CDR3 protein. A D gene is named only where the DNA matches it firmly. Only some rows state a clone size, as once, few, many or a class for expanded clones.

.	TRBV30	TRBJ1-2	.	TGTGCCTGGAGCACACAAAACTATGGCTACACCTTC	CAWSTQNYGYTF
few	TRBV7-6	TRBJ1-2	.	TGTGCCAGCAGCTTAAAGGCCGGATCCCACTATCTTTGCTACACCTTC	CASSLKAGSHYLCYTF
.	TRBV14	TRBJ2-7	.	TGTGCCAGCCAAAAGGGACCCTCTTACGAGCAGTACTTC	CASQKGPSYEQYF
.	TRBV6-5	TRBJ2-3	.	TGTGCCACCCGCGCAGGCCCCGCTCAAAATACGCAGTATTTT	CATRAGPAQNTQYF
.	TRBV29-1	TRBJ2-3	.	TGCAGCGTTGGAGGGGATCGTGGTACGCAGTATTTT	CSVGGDRGTQYF
.	TRBV7-2	TRBJ2-3	.	TGTGCCAGCAGCTTAGAAAGCGGGAGCACAGATACGCAGTATTTT	CASSLESGSTDTQYF
.	TRBV13	TRBJ2-7	.	TGTGCCAGCAGCTTGGGGTCTTCCTACGAGCAGTACTTC	CASSLGSSYEQYF
.	TRBV11-2	TRBJ2-1	.	TGTGCCAGCGGTGCTTTGGGGGGAGCGTCCAATGAGCAGTTCTTC	CASGALGGASNEQFF
.	TRBV10-1	TRBJ2-1	TRBD1	TGCGCCAGCAGTGATATGGGACAGGGTCTAAATGAGCAGTTCTTC	CASSDMGQGLNEQFF
.	TRBV5-4	TRBJ2-3	.	TGTGCCAGCTCCCCGGGGGGCACAGATACGCAGTATTTT	CASSPGGTDTQYF
.	TRBV5-6	TRBJ1-1	.	TGTGCCAGCGAAGGGGGGCGAGGGACTGAAGCTTTCTTT	CASEGGRGTEAFF
few	TRBV28	TRBJ2-1	.	TGTGCCAGCACGACTAGGTGGAATGAGCAGTTCTTC	CASTTRWNEQFF
.	TRBV25-1	TRBJ2-2	.	TGTGCCAGCAGTGAATCCAAGCGGAACACCGGGGAGCTGTTTTTT	CASSESKRNTGELFF
.	TRBV9	TRBJ2-7	TRBD2	TGTGCCAGCAGCGTAGGAGGGCTAGCGGGACTCTACGAGCAGTACTTC	CASSVGGLAGLYEQYF
.	TRBV18	TRBJ2-1	.	TGTGCCAGCTCACCGGTACTAGCCAACGAGCAGTTCTTC	CASSPVLANEQFF
.	TRBV18	TRBJ2-7	TRBD1	TGTGCCAGCTCACCAACTGGGACAGGGGGACGGGAGCAGTACTTC	CASSPTGTGGREQYF
.	TRBV2	TRBJ1-1	.	TGTGCCAGCAGTGAAGGGGTGGGAGAGGCTTTCTTT	CASSEGVGEAFF
.	TRBV6-6	TRBJ2-7	.	TGTGCCAGCAGCCGTACAAAAGACAACCACGAGCAGTACTTC	CASSRTKDNHEQYF
.	TRBV9	TRBJ2-5	.	TGTGCCAGCAGCTTTTCCCTGTCTGGGGAGACCCAGTACTTC	CASSFSLSGETQYF
.	TRBV30	TRBJ2-2	TRBD2	TGTGCCTGGAGTGTCGGTGGGAGGGTGGGCACCGGGGAGCTGTTTTTT	CAWSVGGRVGTGELFF
.	TRBV1	TRBJ1-5	.	TGCACCAGCAGCCCTCGGGCGCTTAGCAATCAGCCCCAGCATTTT	CTSSPRALSNQPQHF
.	TRBV5-1	TRBJ2-7	.	TGCGCCAGCAGCGGGGGCAGCAACAACTACGAGCAGTACTTC	CASSGGSNNYEQYF
.	TRBV7-9	TRBJ2-5	TRBD2	TGTGCCAGCAGGCCGGGACTAGCGGGATCCCAAGAGACCCAGTACTTC	CASRPGLAGSQETQYF
.	TRBV5-1	TRBJ2-7	TRBD2	TGCGCCAGCACTGGACTAGCGGGATCCTACGAGCAGTACTTC	CASTGLAGSYEQYF
.	TRBV19	TRBJ2-3	.	TGTGCCAGTAGTATAGGACAGCTCACAGATACGCAGTATTTT	CASSIGQLTDTQYF
once	TRBV1	TRBJ1-3	.	TGCACCAGCAGCCACCCGTCCCAGGGAATGACTGGAAACACCATATATTTT	CTSSHPSQGMTGNTIYF
.	TRBV10-3	TRBJ1-2	.	TGTGCCATCAGTGAGGACAAAACGGGGTATGACACCTTC	CAISEDKTGYDTF
.	TRBV5-8	TRBJ2-5	TRBD2	TGTGCCAGCAGCTTGGGCGGGAGGCAAGAGACCCAGTACTTC	CASSLGGRQETQYF
.	TRBV30	TRBJ2-1	.	TGTGCCTGGAGTGAGGTTGGCGCGGAGCAGTTCTTC	CAWSEVGAEQFF
.	TRBV7-9	TRBJ2-5	TRBD1	TGTGCCAGCAGCTTCAGTTCAGGGGGCGAAGAGACCCAGTACTTC	CASSFSSGGEETQYF
.	TRBV28	TRBJ2-5	.	TGTGCCAGCAGTTTATTAGGTGTGGTGGAAGAGACCCAGTACTTC	CASSLLGVVEETQYF
.	TRBV7-2	TRBJ1-2	.	TGTGCCAGCAGCTTAGGGAACAGGGTCGGCTATGGCTACACCTTC	CASSLGNRVGYGYTF
.	TRBV18	TRBJ2-3	TRBD1	TGTGCCAGCTCCCCCGGGACAGGGGGAGATACGCAGTATTTT	CASSPGTGGDTQYF
.	TRBV7-3	TRBJ2-7	TRBD2	TGTGCCAGCAGCTTGGGACTAGGGAAGCAGTACTTC	CASSLGLGKQYF
.	TRBV21-1	TRBJ2-5	.	TGTGCCAGCAGATCGTTTATAGCTACACTTTCTGAGACCCAGTACTTC	CASRSFIATLSETQYF
.	TRBV28	TRBJ2-1	.	TGTGCCAGCAGTTTATACGACAATGAGCAGTTCTTC	CASSLYDNEQFF
.	TRBV20-1	TRBJ1-2	TRBD1	TGCAGTGCGCGGGACAGTGGCTACACCTTC	CSARDSGYTF
.	TRBV7-9	TRBJ2-1	TRBD2	TGTGCCAGCAGCTTATCGCTAGCGGGGAGCTACAATGAGCAGTTCTTC	CASSLSLAGSYNEQFF